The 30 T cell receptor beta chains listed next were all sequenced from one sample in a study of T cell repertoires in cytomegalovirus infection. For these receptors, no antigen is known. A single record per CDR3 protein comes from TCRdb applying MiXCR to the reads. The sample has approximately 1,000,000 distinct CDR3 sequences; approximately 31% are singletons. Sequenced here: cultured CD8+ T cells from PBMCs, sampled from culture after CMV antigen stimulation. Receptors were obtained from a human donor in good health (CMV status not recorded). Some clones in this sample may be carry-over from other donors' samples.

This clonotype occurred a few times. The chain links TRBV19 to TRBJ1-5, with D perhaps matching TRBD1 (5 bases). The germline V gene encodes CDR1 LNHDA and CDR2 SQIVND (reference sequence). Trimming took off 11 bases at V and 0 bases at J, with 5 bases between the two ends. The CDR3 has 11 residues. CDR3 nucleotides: TGTGCCGGGGGTAGCAATCAGCCCCAGCATTTT. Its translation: CAGGSNQPQHF. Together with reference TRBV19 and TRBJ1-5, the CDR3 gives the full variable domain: DGGITQSPKYLFRKEGQNVTLSCEQNLNHDAMYWYRQDPGQGLRLIYYSQIVNDFQKGDIAEGYSVSREKKESFPLTVTSAQKNPTAFYLCAGGSNQPQHFGDGTRLSIL.

CDR3 in amino acids: CAITGPTGELFF. The CDR3 DNA is TGTGCCATCACCGGCCCCACCGGGGAGCTGTTTTTT. The chain employs TRBV10-3 and TRBJ2-2; no clear D gene. The V gene lost 7 bases and the J gene lost 4 bases, with 7 bases spanning the gap. Germline loops: CDR1 ENHRY, CDR2 SYGVKD. The CDR3 covers 12 residues.

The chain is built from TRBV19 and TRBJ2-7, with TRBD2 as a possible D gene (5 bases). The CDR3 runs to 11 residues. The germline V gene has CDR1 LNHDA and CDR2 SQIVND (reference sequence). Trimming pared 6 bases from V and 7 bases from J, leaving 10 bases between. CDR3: CASSKEEEQYF. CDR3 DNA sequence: TGTGCCAGTAGCAAGGAGGAGGAGCAGTACTTC. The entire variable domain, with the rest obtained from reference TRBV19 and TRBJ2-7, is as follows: DGGITQSPKYLFRKEGQNVTLSCEQNLNHDAMYWYRQDPGQGLRLIYYSQIVNDFQKGDIAEGYSVSREKKESFPLTVTSAQKNPTAFYLCASSKEEEQYFGPGTRLTVT.

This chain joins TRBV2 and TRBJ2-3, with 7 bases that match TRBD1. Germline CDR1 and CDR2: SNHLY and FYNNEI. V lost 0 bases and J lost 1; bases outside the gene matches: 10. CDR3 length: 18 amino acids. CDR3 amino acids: CASSEAHISTGGTDTQYF. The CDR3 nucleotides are TGTGCCAGCAGTGAAGCGCACATTTCCACAGGGGGCACAGATACGCAGTATTTT.

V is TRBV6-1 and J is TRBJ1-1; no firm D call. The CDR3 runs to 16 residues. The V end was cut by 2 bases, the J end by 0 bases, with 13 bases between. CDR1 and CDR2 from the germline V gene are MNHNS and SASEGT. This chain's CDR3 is CASSESLEWLNTEAFF. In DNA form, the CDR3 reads TGTGCCAGCAGTGAAAGTCTAGAGTGGCTGAACACTGAAGCTTTCTTT.

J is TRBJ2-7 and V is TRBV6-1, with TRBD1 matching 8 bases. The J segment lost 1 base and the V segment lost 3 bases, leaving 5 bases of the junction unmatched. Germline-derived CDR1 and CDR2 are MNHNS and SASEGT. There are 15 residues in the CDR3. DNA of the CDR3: TGTGCCAGCAGTGACCGCTGGGACAGGTCCTACGAGCAGTACTTC. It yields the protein CASSDRWDRSYEQYF.

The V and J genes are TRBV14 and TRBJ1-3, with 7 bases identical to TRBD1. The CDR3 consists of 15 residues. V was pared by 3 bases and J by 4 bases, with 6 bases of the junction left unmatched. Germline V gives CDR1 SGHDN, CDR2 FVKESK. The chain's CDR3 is CASSHKYRGGNTIYF. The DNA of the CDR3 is TGTGCCAGCAGCCACAAGTACAGGGGCGGAAACACCATATATTTT.

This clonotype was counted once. The CDR3 spells CASSYSPGLAFYNEQFF. The CDR3 bases are TGTGCCAGCAGTTACTCACCGGGACTAGCTTTCTACAATGAGCAGTTCTTC. V is TRBV6-2 or TRBV6-3 and J is TRBJ2-1; 9 bases are shared with TRBD2. Per germline, CDR1 MNHEY and CDR2 SVGEGT. With V trimmed by 0 bases and J by 3 bases, 6 bases remained unmatched. The CDR3 runs 17 residues.

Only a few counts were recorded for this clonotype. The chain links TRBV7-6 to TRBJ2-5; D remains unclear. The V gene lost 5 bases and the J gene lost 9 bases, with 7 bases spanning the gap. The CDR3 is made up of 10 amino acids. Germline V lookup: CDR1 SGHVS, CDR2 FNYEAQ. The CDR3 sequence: CASSGQPQYF. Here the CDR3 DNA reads TGTGCCAGCAGCGGCCAGCCCCAGTACTTC.

CDR3 amino acids: CASRLGGGNTEAFF. In DNA form, the CDR3 reads TGTGCCAGCCGCTTAGGGGGAGGGAACACTGAAGCTTTCTTT. This chain connects TRBV28 to TRBJ1-1, with D perhaps TRBD1 (6 bases). Trimming took off 8 bases at V and 1 base at J, with 14 bases between the two ends. From germline, CDR1 is MDHEN and CDR2 SYDVKM. This CDR3 is built from 14 residues.

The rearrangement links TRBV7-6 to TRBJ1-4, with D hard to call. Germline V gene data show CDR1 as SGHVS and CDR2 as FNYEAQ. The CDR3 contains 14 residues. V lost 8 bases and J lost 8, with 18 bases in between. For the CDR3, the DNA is TGTGCCAGCGGATGGACGGGAAGTCAGGAAAAACTGTTTTTT. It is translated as CASGWTGSQEKLFF.

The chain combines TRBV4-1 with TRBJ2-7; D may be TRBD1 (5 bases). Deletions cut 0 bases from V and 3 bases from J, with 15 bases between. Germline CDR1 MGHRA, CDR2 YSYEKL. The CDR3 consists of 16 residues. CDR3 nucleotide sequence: TGCGCCAGCAGCCAAGAATCCTCCCCCCAGGGCTACGAGCAGTACTTC. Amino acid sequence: CASSQESSPQGYEQYF.

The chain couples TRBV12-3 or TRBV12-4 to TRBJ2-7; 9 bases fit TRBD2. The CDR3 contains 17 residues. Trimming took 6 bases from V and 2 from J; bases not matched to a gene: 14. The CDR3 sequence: CASSLGRIAGATYEQYV. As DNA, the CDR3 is TGTGCCAGCAGCCTAGGCCGCATAGCGGGGGCGACCTACGAGCAGTACGTC.

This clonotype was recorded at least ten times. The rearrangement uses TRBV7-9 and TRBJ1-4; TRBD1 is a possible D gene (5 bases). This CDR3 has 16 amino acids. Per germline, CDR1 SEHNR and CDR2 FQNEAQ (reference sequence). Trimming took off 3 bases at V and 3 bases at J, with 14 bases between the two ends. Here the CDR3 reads CASSLWGSAANEKLFF. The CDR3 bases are TGTGCCAGCAGCTTGTGGGGGTCGGCAGCTAATGAAAAACTGTTTTTT.

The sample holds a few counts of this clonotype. The CDR3 loop is CASSHPGGASTDTQYF. The CDR3 DNA is TGCGCCAGCAGCCACCCCGGGGGTGCTAGCACAGATACGCAGTATTTT. The V call is TRBV4-1, the J call TRBJ2-3, with D perhaps matching TRBD2 (6 bases). Germline V gene data show CDR1 as MGHRA and CDR2 as YSYEKL. This CDR3 region has 16 residues. V was cut by 3 bases and J by 0 bases, with 13 bases left in between.

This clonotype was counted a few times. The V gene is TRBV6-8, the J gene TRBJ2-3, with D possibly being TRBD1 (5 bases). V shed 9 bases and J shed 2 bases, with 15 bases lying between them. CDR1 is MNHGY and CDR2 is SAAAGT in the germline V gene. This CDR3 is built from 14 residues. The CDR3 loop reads CASSRVGFTDTQYF. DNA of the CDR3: TGTGCCAGTTCCAGGGTGGGATTCACAGATACGCAGTATTTT.

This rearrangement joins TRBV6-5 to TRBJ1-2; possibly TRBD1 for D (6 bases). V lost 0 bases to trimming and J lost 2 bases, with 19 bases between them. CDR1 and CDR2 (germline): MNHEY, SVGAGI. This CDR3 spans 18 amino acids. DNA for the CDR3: TGTGCCAGCAGTTACTCGGCGACTATCCTGACAGGAAACTATGGCTACACCTTC. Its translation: CASSYSATILTGNYGYTF.

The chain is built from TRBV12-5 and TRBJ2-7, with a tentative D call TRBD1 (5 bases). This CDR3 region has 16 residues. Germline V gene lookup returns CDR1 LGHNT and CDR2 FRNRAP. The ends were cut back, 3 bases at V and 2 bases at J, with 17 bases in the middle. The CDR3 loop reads CASGLPLGALPYEQYF. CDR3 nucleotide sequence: TGTGCTAGTGGTTTACCTCTTGGGGCGCTTCCCTACGAGCAGTACTTC.

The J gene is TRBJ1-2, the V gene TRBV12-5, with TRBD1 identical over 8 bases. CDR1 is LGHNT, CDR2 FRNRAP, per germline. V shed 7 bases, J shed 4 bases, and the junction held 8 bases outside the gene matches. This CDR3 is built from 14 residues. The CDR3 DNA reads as TGTGCTAGTGAGGGGCAGGGGGCTGTCTATGGCTACACCTTC. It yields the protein CASEGQGAVYGYTF.

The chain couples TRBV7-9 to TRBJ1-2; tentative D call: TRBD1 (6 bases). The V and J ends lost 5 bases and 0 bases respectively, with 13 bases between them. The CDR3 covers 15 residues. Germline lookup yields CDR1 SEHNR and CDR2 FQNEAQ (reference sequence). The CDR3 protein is CASSPKDRPNYGYTF. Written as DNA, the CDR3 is TGTGCCAGCAGCCCCAAGGACAGACCTAACTATGGCTACACCTTC.

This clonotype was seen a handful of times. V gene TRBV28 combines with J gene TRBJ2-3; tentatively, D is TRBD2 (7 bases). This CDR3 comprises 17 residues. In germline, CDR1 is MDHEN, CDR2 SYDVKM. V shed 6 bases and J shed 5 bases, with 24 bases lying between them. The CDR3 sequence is CASSLEWVGGGEDTQYF. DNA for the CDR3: TGTGCCAGCAGCTTGGAATGGGTTGGCGGGGGCGAAGATACGCAGTATTTT.

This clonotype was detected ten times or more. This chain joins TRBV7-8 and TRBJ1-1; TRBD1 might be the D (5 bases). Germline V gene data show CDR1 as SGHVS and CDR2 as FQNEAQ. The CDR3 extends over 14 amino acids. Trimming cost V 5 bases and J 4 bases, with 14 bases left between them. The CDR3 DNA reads TGTGCCAGCAGCCAAGACCCCGGGGGCACTGAAGCTTTCTTT. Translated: CASSQDPGGTEAFF.

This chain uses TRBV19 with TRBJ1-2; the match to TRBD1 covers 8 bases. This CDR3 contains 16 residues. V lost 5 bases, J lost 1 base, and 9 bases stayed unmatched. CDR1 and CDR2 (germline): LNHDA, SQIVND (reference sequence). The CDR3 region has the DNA TGTGCCAGTAGTTTGGACAGGGTGGGCCTTAACTATGGCTACACCTTC. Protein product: CASSLDRVGLNYGYTF.

The DNA for the CDR3 is TGTGCCAGCAGCCACTCACAGGGAGAGTTGTATGGCTACACCTTC. Its protein product is CASSHSQGELYGYTF. V and J are TRBV7-4 and TRBJ1-2; TRBD1 might be the D (6 bases). Germline loops: CDR1 SGHVT, CDR2 SQSDAQ. Trimming took off 5 bases at V and 5 bases at J, with 18 bases between the two ends. The CDR3 is 15 residues long.

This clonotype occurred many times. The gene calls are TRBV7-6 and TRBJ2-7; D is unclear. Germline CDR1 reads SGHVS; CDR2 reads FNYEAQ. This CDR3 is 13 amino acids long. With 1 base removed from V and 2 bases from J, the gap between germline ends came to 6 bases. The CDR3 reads CASSLDPAYEQYF. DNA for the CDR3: TGTGCCAGCAGCTTAGACCCAGCCTACGAGCAGTACTTC.

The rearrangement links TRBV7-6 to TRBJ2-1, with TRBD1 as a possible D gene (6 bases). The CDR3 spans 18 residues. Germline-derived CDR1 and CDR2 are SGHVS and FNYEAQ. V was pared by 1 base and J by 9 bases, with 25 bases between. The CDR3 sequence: CASSLVGRFGTRLGEQFF. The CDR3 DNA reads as TGTGCCAGCAGCTTAGTTGGTAGGTTCGGGACAAGATTGGGTGAGCAGTTCTTC.

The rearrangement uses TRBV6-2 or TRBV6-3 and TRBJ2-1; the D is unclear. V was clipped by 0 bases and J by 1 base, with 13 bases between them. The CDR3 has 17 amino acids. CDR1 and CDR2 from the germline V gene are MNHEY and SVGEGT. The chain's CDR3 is CASSYSRWVTSYNEQFF. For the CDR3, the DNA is TGTGCCAGCAGTTACTCGAGATGGGTAACATCCTACAATGAGCAGTTCTTC.

The CDR3 DNA reads as TGTGCCAGCAGCCCCTTAGGCCACGGGGAGCTGTTTTTT. Its protein product is CASSPLGHGELFF. The V call is TRBV12-3 or TRBV12-4, the J call TRBJ2-2; no firm D call. V dropped 6 bases and J dropped 7 bases, with 12 bases sitting between them. CDR3 length: 13 amino acids.

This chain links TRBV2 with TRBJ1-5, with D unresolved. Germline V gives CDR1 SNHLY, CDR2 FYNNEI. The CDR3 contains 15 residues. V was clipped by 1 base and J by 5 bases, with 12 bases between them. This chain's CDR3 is CASSEGVMLYQPQHF. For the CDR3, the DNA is TGTGCCAGCAGTGAAGGGGTAATGTTATATCAGCCCCAGCATTTT.

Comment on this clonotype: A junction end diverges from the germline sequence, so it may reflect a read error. The CDR3 nucleotides read TGTGCCAGCAGTCCCCCGGGGTCACCCCTCCTCTTT. Residues: CASSPPGSPLLF. The V gene is TRBV27, the J gene TRBJ1-6; D unclear. Germline V gene sequence: CDR1 MNHEY, CDR2 SMNVEV (reference sequence). The CDR3 extends over 12 amino acids.